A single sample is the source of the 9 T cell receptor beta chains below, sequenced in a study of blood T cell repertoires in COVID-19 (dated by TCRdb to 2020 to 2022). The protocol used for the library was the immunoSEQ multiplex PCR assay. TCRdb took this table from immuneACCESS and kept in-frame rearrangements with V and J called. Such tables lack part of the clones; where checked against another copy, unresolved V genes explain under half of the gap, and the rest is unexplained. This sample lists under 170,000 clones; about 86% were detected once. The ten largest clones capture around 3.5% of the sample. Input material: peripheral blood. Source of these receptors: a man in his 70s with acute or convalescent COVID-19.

The CDR3 protein is CASSLGQGPAYEQYF. CDR3 coding DNA: TGCGCCAGCAGCCTGGGACAGGGGCCCGCCTACGAGCAGTACTTC. The chain combines TRBV4-3 with TRBJ2-7, with TRBD1 identical over 10 bases. After removal of 4 bases from V and 2 bases from J, the junction contained 5 bases not matched to a gene. Germline V CDR1 and CDR2: LGHNA, YSLEER. The CDR3 sequence is 15 residues long.

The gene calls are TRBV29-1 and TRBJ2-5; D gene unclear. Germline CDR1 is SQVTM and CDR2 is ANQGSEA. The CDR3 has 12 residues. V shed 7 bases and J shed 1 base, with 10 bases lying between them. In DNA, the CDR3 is TGCAGCGGGCAGACATTCCAAGAGACCCAGTACTTC. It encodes CSGQTFQETQYF.

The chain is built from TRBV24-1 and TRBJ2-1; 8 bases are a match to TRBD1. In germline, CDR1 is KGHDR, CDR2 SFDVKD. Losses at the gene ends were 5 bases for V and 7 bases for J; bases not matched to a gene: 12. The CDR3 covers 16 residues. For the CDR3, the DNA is TGTGCCACCAGTGCCTCGTTGGACAGGGATTTGAATGAGCAGTTCTTC. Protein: CATSASLDRDLNEQFF.

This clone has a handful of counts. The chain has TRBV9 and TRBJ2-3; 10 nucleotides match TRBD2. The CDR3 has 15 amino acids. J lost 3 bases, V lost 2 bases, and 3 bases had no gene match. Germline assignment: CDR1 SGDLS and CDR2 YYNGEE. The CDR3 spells CASSVSGRPTDTQYF. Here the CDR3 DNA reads TGTGCCAGCAGCGTTAGCGGGAGGCCAACAGATACGCAGTATTTT.

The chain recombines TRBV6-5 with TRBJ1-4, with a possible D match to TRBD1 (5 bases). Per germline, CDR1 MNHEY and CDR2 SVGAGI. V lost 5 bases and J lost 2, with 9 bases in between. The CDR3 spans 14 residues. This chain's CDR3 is CASSQRQTNEKLFF. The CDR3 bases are TGTGCCAGCAGTCAAAGACAGACTAATGAAAAACTGTTTTTT.

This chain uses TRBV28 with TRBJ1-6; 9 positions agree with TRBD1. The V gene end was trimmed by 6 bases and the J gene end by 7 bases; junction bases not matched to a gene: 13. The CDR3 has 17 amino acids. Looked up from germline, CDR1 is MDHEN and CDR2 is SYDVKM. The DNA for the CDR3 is TGTGCCAGCAGATCCACAGGGGGCGCGGGCGGGAATTCACCCCTCCACTTT. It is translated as CASRSTGGAGGNSPLHF. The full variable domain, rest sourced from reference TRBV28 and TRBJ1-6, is DVKVTQSSRYLVKRTGEKVFLECVQDMDHENMFWYRQDPGLGLRLIYFSYDVKMKEKGDIPEGYSVSREKKERFSLILESASTNQTSMYLCASRSTGGAGGNSPLHFGNGTRLTVT.

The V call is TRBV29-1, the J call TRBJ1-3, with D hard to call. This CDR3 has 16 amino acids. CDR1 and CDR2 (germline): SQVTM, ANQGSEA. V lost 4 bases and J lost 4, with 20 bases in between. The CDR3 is CSVVERGGVKGNTIYF. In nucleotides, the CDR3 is TGCAGCGTTGTAGAGCGAGGCGGTGTTAAAGGAAACACCATATATTTT.

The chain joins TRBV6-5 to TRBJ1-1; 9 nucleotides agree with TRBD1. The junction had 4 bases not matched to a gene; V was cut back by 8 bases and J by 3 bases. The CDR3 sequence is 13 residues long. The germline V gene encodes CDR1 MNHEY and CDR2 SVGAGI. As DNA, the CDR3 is TGTGCCAGCGACCGGGACAGGGACACTGAAGCTTTCTTT. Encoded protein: CASDRDRDTEAFF.

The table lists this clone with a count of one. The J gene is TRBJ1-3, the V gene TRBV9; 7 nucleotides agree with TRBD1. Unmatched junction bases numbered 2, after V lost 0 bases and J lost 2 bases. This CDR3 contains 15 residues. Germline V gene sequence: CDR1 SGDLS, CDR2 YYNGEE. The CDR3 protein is CASSVDRGPGNTIYF. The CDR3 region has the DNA TGTGCCAGCAGCGTAGACAGGGGCCCTGGAAACACCATATATTTT.